This T cell receptor beta chain was found in a study of T-cell reconstitution after alpha-beta-depleted transplantation in children. Unique molecular identifiers were used in preparing the TCRbeta library. One entry per CDR3 protein results from TCRdb running MiXCR on the PCR reads. The data hold a few hundred thousand distinct CDR3 sequences, with 9.7% observed a single time. This clonotype was recorded at least ten times. Germline V gene lookup returns CDR1 SGDLS and CDR2 YYNGEE. The length of the CDR3 is 15 residues. Trimming removed 4 bases at V and 0 bases at J, with 10 bases between. The origin of this receptor is a human donor who donated a stem cell graft to a child with SCID. The chain uses TRBV9 and TRBJ2-2; D call uncertain. The sample consisted of PBMCs from the stem cell graft donor, taken from the stem cell graft. CDR3 sequence reads: CASSQDRSNTGELFF. Here the CDR3 DNA reads TGTGCCAGCAGCCAGGACCGATCGAACACCGGGGAGCTGTTTTTT.